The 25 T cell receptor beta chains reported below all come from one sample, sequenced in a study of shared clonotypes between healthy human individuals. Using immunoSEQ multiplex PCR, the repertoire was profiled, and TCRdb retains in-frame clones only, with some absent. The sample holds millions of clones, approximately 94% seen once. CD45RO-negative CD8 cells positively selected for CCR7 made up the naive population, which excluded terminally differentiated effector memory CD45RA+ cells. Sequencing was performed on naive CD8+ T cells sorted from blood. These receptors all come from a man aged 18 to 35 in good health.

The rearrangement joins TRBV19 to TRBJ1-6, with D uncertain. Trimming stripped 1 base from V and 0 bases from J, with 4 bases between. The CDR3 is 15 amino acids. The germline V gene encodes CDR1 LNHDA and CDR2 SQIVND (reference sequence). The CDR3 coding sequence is TGTGCCAGTAGTATAGGAGGCTCCTATAATTCACCCCTCCACTTT. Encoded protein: CASSIGGSYNSPLHF.

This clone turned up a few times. CDR3 region: CASNGLEYEQFF. CDR3 sequence (DNA): TGTGCCAGTAATGGACTAGAATATGAGCAGTTCTTC. The J gene is TRBJ2-1, the V gene TRBV2; TRBD2 matches at 7 bases. The germline CDR1 and CDR2 sequences are SNHLY and FYNNEI. Trimming removed 9 bases from V and 8 bases from J; junction bases left unmatched: 7. The CDR3 has 12 amino acids.

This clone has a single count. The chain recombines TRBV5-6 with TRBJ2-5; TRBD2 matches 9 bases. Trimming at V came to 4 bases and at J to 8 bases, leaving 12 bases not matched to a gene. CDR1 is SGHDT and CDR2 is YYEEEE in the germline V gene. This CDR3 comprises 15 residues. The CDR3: CASSAAGTSIDTQYF. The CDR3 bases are TGTGCCAGCAGCGCTGCCGGGACTAGCATTGATACCCAGTACTTC. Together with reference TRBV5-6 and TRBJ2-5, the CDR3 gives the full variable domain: DAGVTQSPTHLIKTRGQQVTLRCSPKSGHDTVSWYQQALGQGPQFIFQYYEEEERQRGNFPDRFSGHQFPNYSSELNVNALLLGDSALYLCASSAAGTSIDTQYFGPGTRLLVL.

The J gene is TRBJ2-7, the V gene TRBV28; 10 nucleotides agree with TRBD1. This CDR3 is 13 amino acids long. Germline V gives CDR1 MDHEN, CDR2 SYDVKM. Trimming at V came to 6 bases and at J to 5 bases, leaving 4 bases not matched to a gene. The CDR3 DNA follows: TGTGCCAGCAGCCCGGACAGGGGGGACGAGCAGTACTTC. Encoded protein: CASSPDRGDEQYF. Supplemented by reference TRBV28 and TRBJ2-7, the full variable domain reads DVKVTQSSRYLVKRTGEKVFLECVQDMDHENMFWYRQDPGLGLRLIYFSYDVKMKEKGDIPEGYSVSREKKERFSLILESASTNQTSMYLCASSPDRGDEQYFGPGTRLTVT.

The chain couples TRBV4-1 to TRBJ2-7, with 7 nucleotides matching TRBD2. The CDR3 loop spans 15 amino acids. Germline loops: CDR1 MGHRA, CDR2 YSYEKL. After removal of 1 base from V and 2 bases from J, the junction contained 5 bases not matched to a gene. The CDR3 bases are TGCGCCAGCAGCCAAGCGAGGGACTACGCCTACGAGCAGTACTTC. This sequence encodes CASSQARDYAYEQYF.

The CDR3 DNA reads TGTGCCAGCAGCGTCCCAGCGGGCGAAGAGCAGTTCTTC. Its translation: CASSVPAGEEQFF. The chain has TRBV9 and TRBJ2-1, with D tentatively TRBD2 (6 bases). Germline CDR1 and CDR2: SGDLS and YYNGEE. Trimming left V 2 bases short and J 10 bases short, with 13 bases between. The CDR3 extends over 13 amino acids.

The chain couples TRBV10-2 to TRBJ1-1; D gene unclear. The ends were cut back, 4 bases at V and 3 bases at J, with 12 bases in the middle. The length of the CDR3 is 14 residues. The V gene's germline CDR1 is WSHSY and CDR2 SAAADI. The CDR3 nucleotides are TGCGCCAGCAGTGCTTTCCGTGACTACACTGAAGCTTTCTTT. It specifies CASSAFRDYTEAFF.

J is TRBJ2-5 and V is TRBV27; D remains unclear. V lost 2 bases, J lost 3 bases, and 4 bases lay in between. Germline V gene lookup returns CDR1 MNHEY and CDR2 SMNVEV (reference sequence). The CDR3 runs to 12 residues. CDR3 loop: CASSLIKETQYF. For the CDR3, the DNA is TGTGCCAGCAGTTTAATAAAAGAGACCCAGTACTTC.

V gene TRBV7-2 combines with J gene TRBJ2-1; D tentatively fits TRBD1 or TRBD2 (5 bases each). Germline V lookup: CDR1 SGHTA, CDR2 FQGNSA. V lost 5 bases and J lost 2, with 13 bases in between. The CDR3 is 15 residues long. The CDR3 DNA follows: TGTGCCAGCAGCCCCAATGGGGGAACCTACAATGAGCAGTTCTTC. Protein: CASSPNGGTYNEQFF.

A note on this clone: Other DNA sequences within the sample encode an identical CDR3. CDR3 coding DNA: TGCGCCAGCAGCCAGGCGGGGGGCACAGATACGCAGTATTTT. Protein sequence: CASSQAGGTDTQYF. This rearrangement joins TRBV4-1 to TRBJ2-3, with 7 bases aligning to TRBD2. The germline V gene encodes CDR1 MGHRA and CDR2 YSYEKL. The V and J ends lost 3 bases and 1 base, in that order; junction bases with no gene match: 1. CDR3 length equals 14 residues.

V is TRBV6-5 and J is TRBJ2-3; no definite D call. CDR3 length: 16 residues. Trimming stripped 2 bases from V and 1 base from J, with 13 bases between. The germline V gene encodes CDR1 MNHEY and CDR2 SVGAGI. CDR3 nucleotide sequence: TGTGCCAGCAGTTACGGGGTCCTGGGCGGCACAGATACGCAGTATTTT. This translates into CASSYGVLGGTDTQYF.

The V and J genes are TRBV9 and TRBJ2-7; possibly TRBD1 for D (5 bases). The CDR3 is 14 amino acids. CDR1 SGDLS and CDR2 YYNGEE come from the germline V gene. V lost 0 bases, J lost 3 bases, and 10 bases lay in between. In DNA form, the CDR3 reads TGTGCCAGCAGCGTAGGCCCAGGGAACTACGAGCAGTACTTC. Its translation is CASSVGPGNYEQYF.

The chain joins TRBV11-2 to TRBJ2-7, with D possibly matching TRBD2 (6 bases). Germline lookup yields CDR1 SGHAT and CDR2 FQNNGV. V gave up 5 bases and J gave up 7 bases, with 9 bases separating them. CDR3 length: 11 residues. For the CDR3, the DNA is TGTGCCAGCAGCCACGGACTAGAGCAGTACTTC. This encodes CASSHGLEQYF. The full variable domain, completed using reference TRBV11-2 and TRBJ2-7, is EAGVAQSPRYKIIEKRQSVAFWCNPISGHATLYWYQQILGQGPKLLIQFQNNGVVDDSQLPKDRFSAERLKGVDSTLKIQPAKLEDSAVYLCASSHGLEQYFGPGTRLTVT.

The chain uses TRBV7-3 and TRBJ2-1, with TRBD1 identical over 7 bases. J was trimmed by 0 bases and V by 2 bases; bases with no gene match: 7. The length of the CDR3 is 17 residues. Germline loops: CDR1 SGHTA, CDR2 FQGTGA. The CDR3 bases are TGTGCCAGCAGCTTAGAACTACAGGGGAGCTCCTACAATGAGCAGTTCTTC. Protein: CASSLELQGSSYNEQFF.

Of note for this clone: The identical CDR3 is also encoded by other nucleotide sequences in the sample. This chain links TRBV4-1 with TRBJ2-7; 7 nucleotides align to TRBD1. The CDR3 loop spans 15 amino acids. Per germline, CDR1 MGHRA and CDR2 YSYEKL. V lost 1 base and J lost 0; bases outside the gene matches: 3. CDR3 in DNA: TGCGCCAGCAGCCAAGTTTACAGGGGCTCCTACGAGCAGTACTTC. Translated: CASSQVYRGSYEQYF.

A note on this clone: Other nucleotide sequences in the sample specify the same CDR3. This CDR3 is CASSHELSSYNEQFF. The CDR3 DNA reads TGTGCCAGTAGCCATGAACTGAGCTCCTACAATGAGCAGTTCTTC. This chain links TRBV7-9 with TRBJ2-1; the D is unclear. The CDR3 runs to 15 residues. The germline V and J ends were trimmed by 9 bases and 0 bases, with 15 bases remaining between them. The V gene's germline CDR1 is SEHNR and CDR2 FQNEAQ (reference sequence).

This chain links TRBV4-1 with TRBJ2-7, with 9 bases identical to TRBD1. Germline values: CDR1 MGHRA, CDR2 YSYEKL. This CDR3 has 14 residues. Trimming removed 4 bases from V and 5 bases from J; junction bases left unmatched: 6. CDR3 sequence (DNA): TGCGCCAGCAGCCGCGGGACAGGGCGAGACGAGCAGTACTTC. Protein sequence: CASSRGTGRDEQYF.

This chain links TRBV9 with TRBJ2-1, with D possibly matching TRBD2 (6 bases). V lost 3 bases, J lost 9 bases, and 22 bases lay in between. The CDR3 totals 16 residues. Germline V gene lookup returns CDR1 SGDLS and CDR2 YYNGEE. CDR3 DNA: TGTGCCAGCAGCGACCCCCCCAGCGGGCCTACGGGTGAGCAGTTCTTC. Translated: CASSDPPSGPTGEQFF.

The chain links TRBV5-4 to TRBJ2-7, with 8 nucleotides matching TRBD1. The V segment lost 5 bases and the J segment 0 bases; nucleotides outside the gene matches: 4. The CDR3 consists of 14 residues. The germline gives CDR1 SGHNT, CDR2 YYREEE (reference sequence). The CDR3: CASSYRGSSYEQYF. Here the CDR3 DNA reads TGTGCCAGCAGTTACAGGGGGAGCTCCTACGAGCAGTACTTC.

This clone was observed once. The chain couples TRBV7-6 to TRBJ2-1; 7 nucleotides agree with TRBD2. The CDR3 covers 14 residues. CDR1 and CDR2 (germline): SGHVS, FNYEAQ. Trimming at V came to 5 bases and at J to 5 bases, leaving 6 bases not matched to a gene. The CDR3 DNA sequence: TGTGCCAGCAGCCGCCTAGCGGTTAACAATGAGCAGTTCTTC. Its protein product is CASSRLAVNNEQFF.

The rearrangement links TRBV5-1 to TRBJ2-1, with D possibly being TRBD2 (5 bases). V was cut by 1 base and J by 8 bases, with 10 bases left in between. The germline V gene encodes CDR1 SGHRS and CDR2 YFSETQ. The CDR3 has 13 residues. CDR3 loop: CASSLIGGYEQFF. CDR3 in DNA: TGCGCCAGCAGCTTGATCGGCGGGTATGAGCAGTTCTTC. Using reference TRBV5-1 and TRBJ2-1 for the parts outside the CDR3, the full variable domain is KAGVTQTPRYLIKTRGQQVTLSCSPISGHRSVSWYQQTPGQGLQFLFEYFSETQRNKGNFPGRFSGRQFSNSRSEMNVSTLELGDSALYLCASSLIGGYEQFFGPGTRLTVL.

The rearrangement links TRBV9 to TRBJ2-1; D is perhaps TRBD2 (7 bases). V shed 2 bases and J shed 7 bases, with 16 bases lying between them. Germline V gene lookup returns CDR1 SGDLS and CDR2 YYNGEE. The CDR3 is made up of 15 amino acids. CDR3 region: CASSVDGGPRNEQFF. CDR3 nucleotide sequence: TGTGCCAGCAGCGTCGACGGGGGGCCTCGGAATGAGCAGTTCTTC.

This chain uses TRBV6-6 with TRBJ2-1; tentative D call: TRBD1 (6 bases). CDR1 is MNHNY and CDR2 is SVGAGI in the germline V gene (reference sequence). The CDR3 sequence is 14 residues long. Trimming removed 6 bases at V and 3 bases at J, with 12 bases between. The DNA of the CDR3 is TGTGCCAGCAGCCAGGACAGTTACTACAATGAGCAGTTCTTC. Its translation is CASSQDSYYNEQFF.

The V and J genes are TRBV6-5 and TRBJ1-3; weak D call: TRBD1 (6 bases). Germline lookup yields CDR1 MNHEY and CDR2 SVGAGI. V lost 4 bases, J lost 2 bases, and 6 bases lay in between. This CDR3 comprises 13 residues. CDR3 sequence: CASSSGAGNTIYF. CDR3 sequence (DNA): TGTGCCAGCAGTTCAGGGGCTGGAAACACCATATATTTT.

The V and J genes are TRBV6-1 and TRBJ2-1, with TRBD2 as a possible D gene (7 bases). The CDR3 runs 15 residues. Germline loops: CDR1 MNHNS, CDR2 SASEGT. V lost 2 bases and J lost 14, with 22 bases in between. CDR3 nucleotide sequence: TGTGCCAGCAGTGAATGGGGGGGGGCCGGGTCTTCGGAGTTCTTC. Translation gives CASSEWGGAGSSEFF.